The 7 T cell receptor beta chains reported below all come from one sample, sequenced in a study of CD8+ T cells in alopecia areata. In each case, RNA was isolated and then reverse transcribed into cDNA as the sequencing template. Measured with immunoSEQ multiplex PCR; TCRdb has only the in-frame clones, and not every one. The table includes about 110,000 clones, approximately 60% detected once. Source material: CD8+ T cells sorted from blood. These receptors were taken from a human donor in good health.

V and J are TRBV29-1 and TRBJ1-2; D remains ambiguous. The germline V gene has CDR1 SQVTM and CDR2 ANQGSEA. The CDR3 length is 15 residues. The V and J ends lost 6 bases and 1 base respectively, with 18 bases between them. The CDR3: CSVVEPLGRNYGYTF. CDR3 DNA: TGCAGCGTCGTCGAACCTCTAGGGCGTAACTATGGCTACACCTTC.

The rearrangement links TRBV30 to TRBJ1-2; 8 positions match TRBD1. The J segment lost 2 bases and the V segment lost 7 bases, leaving 3 bases of the junction unmatched. This CDR3 contains 12 residues. Germline-derived CDR1 and CDR2 are GTSNPN and SVGIG (reference sequence). This chain's CDR3 is CAYSGGNYGYTF. The CDR3 DNA reads as TGTGCCTACTCAGGGGGCAACTATGGCTACACCTTC.

This sequence joins TRBV7-9 and TRBJ2-2; no definite D call. Trimming cost V 3 bases and J 6 bases, with 2 bases left between them. The CDR3 length is 11 residues. Per germline, CDR1 SEHNR and CDR2 FQNEAQ (reference sequence). In nucleotides, the CDR3 is TGTGCCAGCAGCTTCGCCGGGGAGCTGTTTTTT. Its protein product is CASSFAGELFF.

The chain combines TRBV11-1 with TRBJ2-3; weak D call: TRBD2 (5 bases). The CDR3 covers 16 residues. CDR1 SGHAT and CDR2 FQDESV come from the germline V gene (reference sequence). The V end was cut by 1 base, the J end by 0 bases, with 11 bases between. CDR3 loop: CASSLGADLSTDTQYF. In nucleotides, the CDR3 is TGTGCCAGCAGCTTAGGAGCGGACCTAAGCACAGATACGCAGTATTTT.

The CDR3 loop reads CASSGGTSGYFYEQFF. CDR3 in DNA: TGCGCCAGCAGCGGGGGGACTAGCGGCTACTTCTATGAGCAGTTCTTC. The chain recombines TRBV5-1 with TRBJ2-1; 11 bases are shared with TRBD2. CDR3 length: 16 residues. Germline V lookup: CDR1 SGHRS, CDR2 YFSETQ. The trim removed 4 bases at V and 8 bases at J, leaving 11 bases unmatched.

This clone was detected only a few times. The chain joins TRBV19 to TRBJ2-1; 7 bases map to TRBD1. CDR1 and CDR2 from the germline V gene are LNHDA and SQIVND (reference sequence). The CDR3 totals 13 residues. With V trimmed by 5 bases and J by 7 bases, 5 bases remained unmatched. CDR3 nucleotide sequence: TGTGCCAGTAGTCTTGTGACAGGGAATGAGCAGTTCTTC. It encodes CASSLVTGNEQFF.

The chain links TRBV29-1 to TRBJ1-1; D uncertain. The CDR3 sequence is 10 residues long. Germline V gene lookup returns CDR1 SQVTM and CDR2 ANQGSEA. Trimming shortened V by 3 bases and J by 6 bases, and 5 bases separated the two germline ends. CDR3 sequence reads: CSVDRAEAFF. The CDR3 nucleotides are TGCAGCGTTGACAGAGCTGAAGCTTTCTTT.